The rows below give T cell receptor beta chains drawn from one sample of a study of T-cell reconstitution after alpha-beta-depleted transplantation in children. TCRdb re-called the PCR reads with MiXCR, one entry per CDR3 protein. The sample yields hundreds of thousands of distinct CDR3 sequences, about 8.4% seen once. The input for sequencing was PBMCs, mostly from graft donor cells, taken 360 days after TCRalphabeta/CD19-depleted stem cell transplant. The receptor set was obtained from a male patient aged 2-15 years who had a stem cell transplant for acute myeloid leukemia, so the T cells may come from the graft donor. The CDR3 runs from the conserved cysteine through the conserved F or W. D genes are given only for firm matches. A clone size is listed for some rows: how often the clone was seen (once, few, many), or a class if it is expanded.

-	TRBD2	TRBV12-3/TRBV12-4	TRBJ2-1	CASSFFGGGPYNEQFF	TGTGCCAGCAGTTTTTTCGGGGGGGGACCCTACAATGAGCAGTTCTTC
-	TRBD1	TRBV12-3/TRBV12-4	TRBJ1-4	CASSTQGGAFNEKLFF	TGTGCCAGCAGTACCCAGGGGGGAGCCTTTAATGAAAAACTGTTTTTT
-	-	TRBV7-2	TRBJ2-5	CASSLWLGQETQYF	TGTGCCAGCAGCTTATGGTTGGGGCAAGAGACCCAGTACTTC
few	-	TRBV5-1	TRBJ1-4	CASALRTATNEKLFF	TGCGCCAGTGCTCTGAGGACTGCAACTAATGAAAAACTGTTTTTT
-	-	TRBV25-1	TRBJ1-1	CASSEWDGIAGPWRESTEAFF	TGTGCCAGCAGTGAATGGGACGGGATTGCCGGGCCCTGGAGAGAGAGCACTGAAGCTTTCTTT
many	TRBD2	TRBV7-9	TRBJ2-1	CASSAKTSLSYNEQFF	TGTGCCAGCAGTGCCAAGACTAGCTTAAGCTACAATGAGCAGTTCTTC
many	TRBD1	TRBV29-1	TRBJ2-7	CSVEGVQGTYEQYF	TGCAGCGTTGAAGGGGTACAGGGGACCTACGAGCAGTACTTC
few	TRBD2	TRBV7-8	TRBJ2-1	CASSQSPYGGRDNEQFF	TGTGCCAGCAGCCAATCCCCCTACGGCGGGAGAGACAATGAGCAGTTCTTC
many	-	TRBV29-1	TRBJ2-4	CSVESGEPKNIQYF	TGCAGCGTTGAGTCGGGCGAACCCAAAAACATTCAGTACTTC
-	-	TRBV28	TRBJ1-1	CASSWGPPNTEAFF	TGTGCCAGCAGTTGGGGACCGCCGAACACTGAAGCTTTCTTT
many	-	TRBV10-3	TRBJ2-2	CAISGSTSGTGELFF	TGTGCCATCAGTGGTTCGACTAGTGGTACCGGGGAGCTGTTTTTT
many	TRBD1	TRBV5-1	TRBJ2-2	CASSLRTDREELFF	TGCGCCAGCAGCCTCAGGACAGACAGGGAGGAGCTGTTTTTT
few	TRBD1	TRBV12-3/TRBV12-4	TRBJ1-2	CASSLSGQGARGYTF	TGTGCCAGCAGTTTATCCGGACAGGGGGCGCGAGGCTACACCTTC
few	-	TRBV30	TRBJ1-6	CAWSNPGGSPLHF	TGTGCCTGGAGCAACCCGGGAGGTTCACCCCTCCACTTT
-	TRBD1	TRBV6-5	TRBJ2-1	CASSYRAGTGRDNEQFF	TGTGCCAGCAGTTATAGAGCCGGGACAGGGAGGGACAATGAGCAGTTCTTC
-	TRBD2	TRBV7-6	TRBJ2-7	CASSLPGTKLYEQYF	TGTGCCAGCAGCTTACCCGGGACTAAGCTCTACGAGCAGTACTTC
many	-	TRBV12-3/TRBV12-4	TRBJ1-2	CASSLGSHGYTF	TGTGCCAGCAGTTTAGGCAGCCATGGCTACACCTTC
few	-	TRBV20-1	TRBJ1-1	CSADSENTEAFF	TGCAGTGCCGACAGCGAGAACACTGAAGCTTTCTTT
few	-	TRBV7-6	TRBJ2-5	CASSLYSVYYQETQYF	TGTGCCAGCAGCTTATATTCAGTTTACTACCAAGAGACCCAGTACTTC
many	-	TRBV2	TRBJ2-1	CASSEAQPNEQFF	TGTGCCAGCAGTGAAGCGCAGCCCAATGAGCAGTTCTTC
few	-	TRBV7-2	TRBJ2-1	CASSLEGQGPSRFF	TGTGCCAGCAGCTTAGAGGGGCAGGGCCCTAGTAGGTTCTTC
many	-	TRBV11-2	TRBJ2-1	CASSFQGYNEQFF	TGTGCCAGCAGCTTTCAAGGTTACAATGAGCAGTTCTTC
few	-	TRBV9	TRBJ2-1	CASSVTTSGEGPDNEQFF	TGTGCCAGCAGCGTAACTACTTCAGGGGAGGGGCCCGACAATGAGCAGTTCTTC
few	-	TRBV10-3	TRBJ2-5	CAISPTGQETQYF	TGTGCCATCAGTCCCACAGGCCAAGAGACCCAGTACTTC
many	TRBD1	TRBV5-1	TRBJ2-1	CASSSLPTGGYDEQFF	TGCGCCAGCAGCTCTTTGCCGACAGGGGGATACGATGAGCAGTTCTTC
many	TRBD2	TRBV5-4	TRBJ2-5	CASSIRLAAQETQYF	TGTGCCAGCAGCATCAGACTAGCAGCTCAAGAGACCCAGTACTTC
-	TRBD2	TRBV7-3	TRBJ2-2	CASSPGLGDTGELFF	TGTGCCAGCAGCCCGGGACTAGGAGACACCGGGGAGCTGTTTTTT
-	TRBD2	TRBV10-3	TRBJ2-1	CAISRQREKDNEQFF	TGTGCCATCAGTAGACAGCGGGAAAAAGACAATGAGCAGTTCTTC
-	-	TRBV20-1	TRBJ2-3	CSARGAQARGTDTQYF	TGCAGTGCTAGAGGGGCTCAGGCCAGAGGCACAGATACGCAGTATTTT
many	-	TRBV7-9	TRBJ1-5	CASSDGAQPQHF	TGTGCCAGCAGTGACGGGGCTCAGCCCCAGCATTTT
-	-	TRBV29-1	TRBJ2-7	CSVGVSYEQYF	TGCAGCGTTGGTGTCTCCTACGAGCAGTACTTC
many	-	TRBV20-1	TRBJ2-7	CSAPGPPYEQYF	TGCAGTGCTCCGGGGCCTCCCTACGAGCAGTACTTC
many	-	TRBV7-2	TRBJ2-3	CASSRVAASTDTQYF	TGTGCCAGCAGCCGGGTCGCTGCTAGCACAGATACGCAGTATTTT
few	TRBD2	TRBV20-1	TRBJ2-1	CSPDPLATNYNEQFF	TGCAGTCCCGACCCACTAGCGACCAACTACAATGAGCAGTTCTTC
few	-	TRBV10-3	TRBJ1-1	CAISESLGLYTEAFF	TGTGCCATCAGTGAGTCCTTGGGCCTGTACACTGAAGCTTTCTTT
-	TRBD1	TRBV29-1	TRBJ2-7	CSARQGREQYF	TGCAGCGCAAGACAGGGGAGAGAGCAGTACTTC
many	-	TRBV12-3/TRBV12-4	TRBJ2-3	CASSHLGSLADTQYF	TGTGCCAGCAGTCACCTAGGGAGTCTCGCAGATACGCAGTATTTT
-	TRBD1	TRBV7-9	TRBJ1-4	CASSFRGGPGEKLFF	TGTGCCAGCAGCTTCAGAGGGGGCCCGGGTGAAAAACTGTTTTTT
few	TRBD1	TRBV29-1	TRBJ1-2	CSVDRANYGYTF	TGCAGCGTAGACAGGGCGAACTATGGCTACACCTTC
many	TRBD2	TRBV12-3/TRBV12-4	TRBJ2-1	CASSLPGLAIFF	TGTGCCAGCAGTTTGCCGGGACTAGCCATTTTCTTC
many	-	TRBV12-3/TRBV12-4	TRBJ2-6	CASSHNRRGANVLTF	TGTGCCAGCAGCCATAACAGGCGTGGGGCCAACGTCCTGACTTTC
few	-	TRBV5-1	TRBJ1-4	CASSLARALNEKLFF	TGCGCCAGCAGCTTGGCCAGGGCGCTTAATGAAAAACTGTTTTTT
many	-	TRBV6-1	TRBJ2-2	CASSETYNTGELFF	TGTGCCAGCAGTGAGACATATAACACCGGGGAGCTGTTTTTT
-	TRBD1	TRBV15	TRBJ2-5	CATSRDRGQETQYF	TGTGCCACCAGCAGGGACAGGGGGCAAGAGACCCAGTACTTC
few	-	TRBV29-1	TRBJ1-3	CSVEAGGGSFSGNTIYF	TGCAGCGTTGAAGCCGGTGGAGGCAGCTTCTCTGGAAACACCATATATTTT
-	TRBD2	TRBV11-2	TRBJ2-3	CASRAFGGAGDTQYF	TGTGCCAGCAGGGCTTTCGGGGGGGCCGGAGATACGCAGTATTTT
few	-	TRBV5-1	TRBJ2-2	CASSTTSSGELFF	TGCGCCAGCAGCACGACTAGTTCCGGGGAGCTGTTTTTT
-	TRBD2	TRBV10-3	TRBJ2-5	CAIMGTSLETQYF	TGTGCCATCATGGGGACTAGCTTAGAGACCCAGTACTTC
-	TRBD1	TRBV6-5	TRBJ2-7	CASSFGQGARGEQYF	TGTGCCAGCAGTTTCGGACAGGGGGCACGAGGGGAGCAGTACTTC
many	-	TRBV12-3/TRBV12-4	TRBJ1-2	CASAGSPYYGYTF	TGTGCCAGCGCAGGGTCCCCCTACTATGGCTACACCTTC
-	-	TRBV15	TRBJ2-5	CATSRRLQGGETQYF	TGTGCCACCAGCAGGCGACTACAAGGGGGAGAGACCCAGTACTTC
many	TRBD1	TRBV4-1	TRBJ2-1	CASSQDWDRVAFF	TGCGCCAGCAGCCAAGATTGGGACAGGGTCGCGTTCTTC
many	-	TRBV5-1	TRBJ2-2	CASSLRQVNTGELFF	TGCGCCAGCAGCTTGAGACAGGTTAACACCGGGGAGCTGTTTTTT
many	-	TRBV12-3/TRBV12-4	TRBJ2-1	CASTYRVMASNEQFF	TGTGCCAGCACCTACAGGGTAATGGCTTCGAATGAGCAGTTCTTC
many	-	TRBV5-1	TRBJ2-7	CASSLGGYYEQYF	TGCGCCAGCAGCTTAGGGGGATACTACGAGCAGTACTTC
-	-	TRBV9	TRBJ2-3	CASSVGRGEDTQYF	TGTGCCAGCAGCGTAGGTAGGGGGGAAGATACGCAGTATTTT
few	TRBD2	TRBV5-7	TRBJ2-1	CASSGLLAGWNEQFF	TGTGCCAGCAGCGGACTACTAGCGGGATGGAATGAGCAGTTCTTC
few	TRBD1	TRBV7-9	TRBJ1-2	CASSSDRDFDYGYTF	TGTGCCAGCAGCTCGGACAGGGACTTTGACTATGGCTACACCTTC